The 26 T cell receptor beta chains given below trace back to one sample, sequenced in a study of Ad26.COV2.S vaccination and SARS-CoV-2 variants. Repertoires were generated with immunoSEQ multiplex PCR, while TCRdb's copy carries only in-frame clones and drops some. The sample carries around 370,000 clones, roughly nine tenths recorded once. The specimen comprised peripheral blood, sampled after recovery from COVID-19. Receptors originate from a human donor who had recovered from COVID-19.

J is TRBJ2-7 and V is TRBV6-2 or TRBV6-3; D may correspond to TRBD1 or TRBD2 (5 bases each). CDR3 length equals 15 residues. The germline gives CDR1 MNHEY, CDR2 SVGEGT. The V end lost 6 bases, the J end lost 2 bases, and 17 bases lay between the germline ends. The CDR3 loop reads CASSPGPPGPYEQYF. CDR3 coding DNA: TGTGCCAGCAGCCCCGGACCCCCGGGGCCCTACGAGCAGTACTTC.

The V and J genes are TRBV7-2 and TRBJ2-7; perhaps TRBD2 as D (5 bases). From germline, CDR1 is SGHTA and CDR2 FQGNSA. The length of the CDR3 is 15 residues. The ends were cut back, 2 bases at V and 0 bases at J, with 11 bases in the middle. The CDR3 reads CASSLSAASSYEQYF. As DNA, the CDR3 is TGTGCCAGCAGCTTATCAGCGGCGAGCTCCTACGAGCAGTACTTC.

DNA for the CDR3: TGTGCCAGCAGCTCCGAGGGGGGACTCGGGGTGTACAATGAGCAGTTCTTC. Residues: CASSSEGGLGVYNEQFF. This rearrangement joins TRBV9 to TRBJ2-1; D possibly matches TRBD1 or TRBD2 (6 bases each). This CDR3 is 17 amino acids long. Looked up from germline, CDR1 is SGDLS and CDR2 is YYNGEE. The germline V and J ends were trimmed by 4 bases and 4 bases, with 21 bases remaining between them.

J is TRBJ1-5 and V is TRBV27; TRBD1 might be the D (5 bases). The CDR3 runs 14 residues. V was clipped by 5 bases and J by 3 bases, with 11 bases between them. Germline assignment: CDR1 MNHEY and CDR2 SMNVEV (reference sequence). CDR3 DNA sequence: TGTGCCAGCAGTCCTCAGGGAATCAATCAGCCCCAGCATTTT. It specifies CASSPQGINQPQHF.

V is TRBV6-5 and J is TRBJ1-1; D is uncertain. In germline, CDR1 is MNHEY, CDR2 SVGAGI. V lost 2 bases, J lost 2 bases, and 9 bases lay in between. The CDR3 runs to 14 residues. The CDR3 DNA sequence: TGTGCCAGCAGTTACCTCCAGATCAACACTGAAGCTTTCTTT. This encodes CASSYLQINTEAFF.

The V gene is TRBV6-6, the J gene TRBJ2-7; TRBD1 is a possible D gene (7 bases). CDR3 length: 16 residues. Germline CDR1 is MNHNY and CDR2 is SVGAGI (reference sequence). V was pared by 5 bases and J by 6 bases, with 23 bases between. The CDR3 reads CASSRTGRRLGGEQYF. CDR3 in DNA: TGTGCCAGCAGTAGGACAGGACGGAGACTAGGGGGCGAGCAGTACTTC.

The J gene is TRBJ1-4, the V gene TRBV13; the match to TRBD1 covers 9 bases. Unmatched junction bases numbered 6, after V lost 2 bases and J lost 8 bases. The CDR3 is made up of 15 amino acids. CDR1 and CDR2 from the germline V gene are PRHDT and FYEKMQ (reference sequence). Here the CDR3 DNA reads TGTGCCAGCAGCTTAACGGACAGGGGCAGGGAAAAACTGTTTTTT. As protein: CASSLTDRGREKLFF. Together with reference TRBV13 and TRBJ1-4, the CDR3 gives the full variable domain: AAGVIQSPRHLIKEKRETATLKCYPIPRHDTVYWYQQGPGQDPQFLISFYEKMQSDKGSIPDRFSAQQFSDYHSELNMSSLELGDSALYFCASSLTDRGREKLFFGSGTQLSVL.

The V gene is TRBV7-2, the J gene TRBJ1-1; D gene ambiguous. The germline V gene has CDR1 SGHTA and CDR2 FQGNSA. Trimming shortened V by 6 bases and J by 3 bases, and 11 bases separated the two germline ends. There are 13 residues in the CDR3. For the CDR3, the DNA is TGTGCCAGCAGGTCCCGGGTCGACACTGAAGCTTTCTTT. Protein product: CASRSRVDTEAFF. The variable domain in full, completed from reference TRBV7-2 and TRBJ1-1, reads GAGVSQSPSNKVTEKGKDVELRCDPISGHTALYWYRQSLGQGLEFLIYFQGNSAPDKSGLPSDRFSAERTGGSVSTLTIQRTQQEDSAVYLCASRSRVDTEAFFGQGTRLTVV.

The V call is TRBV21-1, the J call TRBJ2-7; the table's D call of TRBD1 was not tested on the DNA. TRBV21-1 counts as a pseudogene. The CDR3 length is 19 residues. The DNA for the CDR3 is TGTGCCAGCAGCACCGGTGGGGCTTTTATTGCCAGCTTTACCTACGAGCAGTACTTC. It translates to CASSTGGAFIASFTYEQYF.

The CDR3 nucleotides read TGTGCCAGCAGCTTAGGGCTAGCCCTGGGAGATACGCAGTATTTT. Translation gives CASSLGLALGDTQYF. V usage is TRBV7-9 and J usage is TRBJ2-3; maybe TRBD2 (5 bases). The CDR3 length is 15 residues. V was cut by 1 base and J by 5 bases, with 13 bases left in between. Germline V gives CDR1 SEHNR, CDR2 FQNEAQ (reference sequence).

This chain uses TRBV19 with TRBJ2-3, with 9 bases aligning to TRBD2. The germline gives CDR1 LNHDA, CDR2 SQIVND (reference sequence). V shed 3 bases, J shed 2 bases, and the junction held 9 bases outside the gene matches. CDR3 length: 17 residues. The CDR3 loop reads CASSIGWGGGATDTQYF. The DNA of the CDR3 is TGTGCCAGTAGTATTGGTTGGGGCGGGGGGGCCACAGATACGCAGTATTTT.

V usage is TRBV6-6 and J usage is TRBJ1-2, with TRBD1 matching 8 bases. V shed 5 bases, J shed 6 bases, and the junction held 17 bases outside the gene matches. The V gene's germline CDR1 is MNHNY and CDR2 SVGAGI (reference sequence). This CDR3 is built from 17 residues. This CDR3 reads CASSHTGTGAFYDGYTF. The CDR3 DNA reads TGTGCCAGCAGTCATACCGGGACAGGCGCCTTCTATGATGGCTACACCTTC.

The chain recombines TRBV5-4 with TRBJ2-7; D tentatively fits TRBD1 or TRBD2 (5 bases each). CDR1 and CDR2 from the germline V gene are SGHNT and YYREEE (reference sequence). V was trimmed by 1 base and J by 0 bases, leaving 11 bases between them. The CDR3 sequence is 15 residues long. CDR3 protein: CASSLSGTASYEQYF. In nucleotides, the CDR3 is TGTGCCAGCAGCTTGTCCGGGACGGCCTCCTACGAGCAGTACTTC.

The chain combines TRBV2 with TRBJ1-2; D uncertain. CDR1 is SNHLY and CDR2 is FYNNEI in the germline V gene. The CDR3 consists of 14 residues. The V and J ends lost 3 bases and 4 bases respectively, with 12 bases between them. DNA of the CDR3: TGTGCCAGCAGTGATAATCCGGGCTTCTATGGCTACACCTTC. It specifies CASSDNPGFYGYTF.

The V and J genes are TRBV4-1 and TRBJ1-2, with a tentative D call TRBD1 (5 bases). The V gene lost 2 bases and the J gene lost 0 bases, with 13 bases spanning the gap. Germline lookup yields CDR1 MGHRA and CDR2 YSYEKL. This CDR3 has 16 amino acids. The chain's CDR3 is CASSQSSGDPNYGYTF. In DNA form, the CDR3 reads TGCGCCAGCAGCCAAAGTAGTGGGGACCCTAACTATGGCTACACCTTC.

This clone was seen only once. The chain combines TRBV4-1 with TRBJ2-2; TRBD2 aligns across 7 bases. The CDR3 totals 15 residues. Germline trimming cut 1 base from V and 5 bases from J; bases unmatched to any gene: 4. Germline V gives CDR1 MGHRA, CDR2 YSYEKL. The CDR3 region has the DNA TGCGCCAGCAGCCAAGGACTAGCATATACCGGGGAGCTGTTTTTT. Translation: CASSQGLAYTGELFF.

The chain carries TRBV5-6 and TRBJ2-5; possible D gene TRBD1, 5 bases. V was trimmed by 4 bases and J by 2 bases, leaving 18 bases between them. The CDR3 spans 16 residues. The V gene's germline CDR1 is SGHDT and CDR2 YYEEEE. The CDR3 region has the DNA TGTGCCAGCAGCCCTGGGATAGGGGAATATCAAGAGACCCAGTACTTC. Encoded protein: CASSPGIGEYQETQYF.

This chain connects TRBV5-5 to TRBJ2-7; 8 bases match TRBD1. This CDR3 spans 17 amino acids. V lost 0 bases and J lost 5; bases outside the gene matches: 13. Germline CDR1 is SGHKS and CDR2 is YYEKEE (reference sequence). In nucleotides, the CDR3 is TGTGCCAGCAGCTTGGGGAGGGGGTCAGGGGGCGGAGACGAGCAGTACTTC. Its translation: CASSLGRGSGGGDEQYF.

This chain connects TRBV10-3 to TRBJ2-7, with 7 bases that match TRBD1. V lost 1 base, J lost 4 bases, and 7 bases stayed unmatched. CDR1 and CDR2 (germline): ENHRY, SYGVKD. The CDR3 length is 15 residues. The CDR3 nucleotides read TGTGCCATCAGTGAGTTACAGGGGAAGCAGTACGAGCAGTACTTC. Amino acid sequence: CAISELQGKQYEQYF.

This CDR3 reads CASSPDRAGLGSGNTIYF. DNA of the CDR3: TGTGCCAGCAGTCCGGACAGGGCCGGACTTGGCTCTGGAAACACCATATATTTT. The chain employs TRBV27 and TRBJ1-3, with 8 bases aligning to TRBD1. V was clipped by 5 bases and J by 0 bases; unmatched bases: 12. The germline gives CDR1 MNHEY, CDR2 SMNVEV (reference sequence). CDR3 length equals 18 residues.

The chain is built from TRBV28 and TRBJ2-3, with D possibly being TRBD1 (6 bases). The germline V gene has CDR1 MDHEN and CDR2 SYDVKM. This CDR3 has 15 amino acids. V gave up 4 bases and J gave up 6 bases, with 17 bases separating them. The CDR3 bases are TGTGCCAGCAGTTCCCAACAGGACAGTTCGGATACGCAGTATTTT. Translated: CASSSQQDSSDTQYF.

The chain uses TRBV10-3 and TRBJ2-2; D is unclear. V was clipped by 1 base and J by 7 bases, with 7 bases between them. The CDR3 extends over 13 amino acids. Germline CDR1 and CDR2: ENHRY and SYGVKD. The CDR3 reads CAISELSGGELFF. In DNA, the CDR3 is TGTGCCATCAGTGAGTTATCGGGCGGGGAGCTGTTTTTT.

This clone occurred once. CDR3 loop: CASSQDTFRGETQYF. As DNA, the CDR3 is TGTGCCAGCAGCCAGGACACCTTTCGGGGAGAGACCCAGTACTTC. The J gene is TRBJ2-5, the V gene TRBV3-1 (or the pseudogene TRBV3-2); perhaps D is TRBD1 or TRBD2 (5 bases each). The ends were cut back, 3 bases at V and 4 bases at J, with 15 bases in the middle. CDR1 and CDR2 (germline): LGHDT, YNNKEL (reference sequence). The CDR3 has 15 amino acids.

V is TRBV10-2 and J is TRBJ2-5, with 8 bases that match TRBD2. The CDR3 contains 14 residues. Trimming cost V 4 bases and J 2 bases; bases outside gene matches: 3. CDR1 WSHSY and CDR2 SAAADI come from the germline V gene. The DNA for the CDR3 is TGCGCCAGCAGTGGTACGGGGGGGCAAGAGACCCAGTACTTC. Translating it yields CASSGTGGQETQYF.

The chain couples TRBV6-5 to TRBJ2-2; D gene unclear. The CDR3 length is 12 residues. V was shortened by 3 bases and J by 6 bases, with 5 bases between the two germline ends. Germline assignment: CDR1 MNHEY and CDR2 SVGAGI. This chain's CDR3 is CASSYSPGELFF. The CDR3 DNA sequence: TGTGCCAGCAGTTATAGTCCCGGGGAGCTGTTTTTT.

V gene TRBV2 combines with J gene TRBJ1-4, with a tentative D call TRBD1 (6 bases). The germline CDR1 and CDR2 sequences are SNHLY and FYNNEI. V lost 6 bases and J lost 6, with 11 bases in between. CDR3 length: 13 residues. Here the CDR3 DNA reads TGTGCCAGCAGCGCCAACAGGGATGAAAAACTGTTTTTT. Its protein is CASSANRDEKLFF.